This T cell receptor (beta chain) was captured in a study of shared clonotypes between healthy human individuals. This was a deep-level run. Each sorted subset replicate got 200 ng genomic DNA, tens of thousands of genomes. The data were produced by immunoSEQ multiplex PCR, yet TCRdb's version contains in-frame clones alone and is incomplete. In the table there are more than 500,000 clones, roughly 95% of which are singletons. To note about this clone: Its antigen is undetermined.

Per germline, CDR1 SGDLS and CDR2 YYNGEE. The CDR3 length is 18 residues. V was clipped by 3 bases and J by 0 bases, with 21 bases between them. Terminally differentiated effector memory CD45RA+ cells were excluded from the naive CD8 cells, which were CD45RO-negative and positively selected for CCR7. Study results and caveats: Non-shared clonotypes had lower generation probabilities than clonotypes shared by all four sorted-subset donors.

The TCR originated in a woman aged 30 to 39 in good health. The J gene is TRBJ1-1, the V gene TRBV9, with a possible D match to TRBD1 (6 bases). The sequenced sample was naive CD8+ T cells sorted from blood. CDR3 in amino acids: CASSAPEVSQGLNTEAFF. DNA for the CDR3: TGTGCCAGCAGCGCCCCAGAGGTGTCGCAGGGGTTGAACACTGAAGCTTTCTTT.